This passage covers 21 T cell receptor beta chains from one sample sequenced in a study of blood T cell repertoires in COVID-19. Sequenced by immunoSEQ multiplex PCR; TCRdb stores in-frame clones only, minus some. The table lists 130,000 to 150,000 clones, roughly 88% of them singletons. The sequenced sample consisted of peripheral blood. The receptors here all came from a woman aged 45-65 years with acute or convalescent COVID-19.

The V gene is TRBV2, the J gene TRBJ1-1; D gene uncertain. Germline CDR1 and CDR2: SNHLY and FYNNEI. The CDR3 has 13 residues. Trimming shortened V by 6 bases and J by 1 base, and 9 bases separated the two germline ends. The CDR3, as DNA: TGTGCCAGCAGGTTCACAGAGAACACTGAAGCTTTCTTT. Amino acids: CASRFTENTEAFF.

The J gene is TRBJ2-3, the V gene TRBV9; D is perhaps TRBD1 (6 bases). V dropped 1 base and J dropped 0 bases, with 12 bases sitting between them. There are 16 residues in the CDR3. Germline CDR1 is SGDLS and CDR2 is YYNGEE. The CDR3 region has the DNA TGTGCCAGCAGCGTACGGTCAGGGGCGAGCACAGATACGCAGTATTTT. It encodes CASSVRSGASTDTQYF.

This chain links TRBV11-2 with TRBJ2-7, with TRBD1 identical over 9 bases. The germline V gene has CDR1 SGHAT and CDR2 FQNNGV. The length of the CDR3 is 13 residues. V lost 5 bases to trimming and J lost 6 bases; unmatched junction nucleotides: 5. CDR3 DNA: TGTGCCAGCAGCCCTGGGACAGGGCCCGAGCAGTACTTC. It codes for CASSPGTGPEQYF. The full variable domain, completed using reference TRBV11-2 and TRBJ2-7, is EAGVAQSPRYKIIEKRQSVAFWCNPISGHATLYWYQQILGQGPKLLIQFQNNGVVDDSQLPKDRFSAERLKGVDSTLKIQPAKLEDSAVYLCASSPGTGPEQYFGPGTRLTVT.

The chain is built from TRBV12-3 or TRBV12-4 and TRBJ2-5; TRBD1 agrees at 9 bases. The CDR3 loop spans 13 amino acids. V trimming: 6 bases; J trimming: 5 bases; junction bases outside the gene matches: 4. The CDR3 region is CASSRDRGETQYF. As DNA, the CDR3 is TGTGCCAGCAGCCGAGACAGGGGGGAGACCCAGTACTTC.

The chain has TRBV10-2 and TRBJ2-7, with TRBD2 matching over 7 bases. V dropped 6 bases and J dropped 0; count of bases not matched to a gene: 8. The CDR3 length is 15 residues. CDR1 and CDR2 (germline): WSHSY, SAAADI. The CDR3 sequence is CASRPRGLDSYEQYF. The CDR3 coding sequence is TGCGCCAGCAGACCGCGGGGGTTGGACTCCTACGAGCAGTACTTC.

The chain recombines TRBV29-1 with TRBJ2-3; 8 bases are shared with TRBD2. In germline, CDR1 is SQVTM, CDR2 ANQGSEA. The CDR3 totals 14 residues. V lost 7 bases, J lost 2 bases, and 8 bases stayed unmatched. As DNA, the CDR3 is TGCAGCGCTCTGGACGGGAGGGCCACAGATACGCAGTATTTT. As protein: CSALDGRATDTQYF.

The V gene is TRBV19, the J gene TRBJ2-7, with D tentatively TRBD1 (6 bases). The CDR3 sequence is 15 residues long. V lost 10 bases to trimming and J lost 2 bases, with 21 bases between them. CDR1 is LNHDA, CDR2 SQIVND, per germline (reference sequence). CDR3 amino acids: CAIPRRTVTPYEQYF. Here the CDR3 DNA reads TGTGCCATTCCAAGACGGACAGTTACCCCCTACGAGCAGTACTTC.

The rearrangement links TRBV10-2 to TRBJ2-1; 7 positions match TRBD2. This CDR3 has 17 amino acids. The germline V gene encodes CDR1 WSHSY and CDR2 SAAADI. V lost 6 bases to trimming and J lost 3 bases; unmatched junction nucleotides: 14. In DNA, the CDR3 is TGCGCCAGCAGCGTCATCTCGAGCGGGACCAACTACAATGAGCAGTTCTTC. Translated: CASSVISSGTNYNEQFF.

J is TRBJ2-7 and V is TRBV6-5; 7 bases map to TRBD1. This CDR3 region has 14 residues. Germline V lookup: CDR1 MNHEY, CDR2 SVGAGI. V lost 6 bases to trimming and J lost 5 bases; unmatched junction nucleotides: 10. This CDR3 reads CASSRTGVRDEQYF. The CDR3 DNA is TGTGCCAGCAGCCGAACAGGGGTTCGGGACGAGCAGTACTTC.

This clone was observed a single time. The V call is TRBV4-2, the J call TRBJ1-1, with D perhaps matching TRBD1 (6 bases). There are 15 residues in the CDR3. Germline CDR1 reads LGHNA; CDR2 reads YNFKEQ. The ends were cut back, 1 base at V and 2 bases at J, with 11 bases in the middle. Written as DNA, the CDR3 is TGTGCCAGCAGCCAAGTACAGGGTGATAACACTGAAGCTTTCTTT. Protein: CASSQVQGDNTEAFF.

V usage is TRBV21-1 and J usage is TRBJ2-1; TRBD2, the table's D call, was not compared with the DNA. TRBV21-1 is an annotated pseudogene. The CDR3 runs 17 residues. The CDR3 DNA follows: TGTGCCAGCAGCAAAGGGCCGGGACTCCCTATAGACAATGAGCAGTTCTTC. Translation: CASSKGPGLPIDNEQFF.

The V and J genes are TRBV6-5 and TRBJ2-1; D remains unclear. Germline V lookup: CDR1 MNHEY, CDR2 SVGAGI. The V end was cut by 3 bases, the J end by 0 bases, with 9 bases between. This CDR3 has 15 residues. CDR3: CASSYSLSSYNEQFF. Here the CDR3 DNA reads TGTGCCAGCAGTTATAGCCTGAGCTCCTACAATGAGCAGTTCTTC.

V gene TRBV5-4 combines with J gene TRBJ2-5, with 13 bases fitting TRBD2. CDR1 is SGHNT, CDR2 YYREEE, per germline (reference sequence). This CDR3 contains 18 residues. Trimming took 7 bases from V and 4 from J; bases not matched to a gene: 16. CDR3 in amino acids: CASRLQTSGRSDRETQYF. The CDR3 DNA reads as TGTGCCAGCCGCCTCCAGACTAGCGGGAGGTCCGATAGAGAGACCCAGTACTTC.

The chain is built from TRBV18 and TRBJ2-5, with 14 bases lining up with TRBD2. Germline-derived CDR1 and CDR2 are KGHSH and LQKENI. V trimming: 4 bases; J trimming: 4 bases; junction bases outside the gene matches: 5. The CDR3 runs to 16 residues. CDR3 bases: TGTGCCAGCTCACTGACTAGCGGGAGGGCCGGAGAGACCCAGTACTTC. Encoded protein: CASSLTSGRAGETQYF.

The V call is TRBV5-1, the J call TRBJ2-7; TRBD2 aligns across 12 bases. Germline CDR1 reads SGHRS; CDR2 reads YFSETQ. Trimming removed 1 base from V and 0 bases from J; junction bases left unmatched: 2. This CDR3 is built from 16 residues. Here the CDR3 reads CASSLTSGRNSYEQYF. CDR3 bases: TGCGCCAGCAGCTTGACTAGCGGGAGGAACTCCTACGAGCAGTACTTC.

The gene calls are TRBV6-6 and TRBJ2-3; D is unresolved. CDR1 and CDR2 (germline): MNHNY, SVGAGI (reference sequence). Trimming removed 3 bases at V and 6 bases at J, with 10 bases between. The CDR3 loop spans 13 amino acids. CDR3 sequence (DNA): TGTGCCAGCAGTTATCTGAACTTGGATACGCAGTATTTT. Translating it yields CASSYLNLDTQYF.

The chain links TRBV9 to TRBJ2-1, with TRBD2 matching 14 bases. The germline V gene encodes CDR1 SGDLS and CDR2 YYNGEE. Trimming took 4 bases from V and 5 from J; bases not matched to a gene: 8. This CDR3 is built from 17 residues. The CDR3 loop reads CASSTGLAGGPDNEQFF. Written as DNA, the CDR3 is TGTGCCAGCAGCACCGGACTAGCGGGAGGCCCCGACAATGAGCAGTTCTTC.

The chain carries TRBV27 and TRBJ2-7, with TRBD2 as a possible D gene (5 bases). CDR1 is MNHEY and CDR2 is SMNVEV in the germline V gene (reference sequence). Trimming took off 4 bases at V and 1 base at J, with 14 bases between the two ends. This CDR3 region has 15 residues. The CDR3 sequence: CASSWRRPQSYEQYF. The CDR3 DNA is TGTGCCAGCAGTTGGAGGCGGCCGCAATCCTACGAGCAGTACTTC.

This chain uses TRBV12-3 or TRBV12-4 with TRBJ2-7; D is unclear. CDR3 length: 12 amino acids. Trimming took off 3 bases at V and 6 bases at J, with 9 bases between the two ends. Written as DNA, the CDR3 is TGTGCCAGCAGTTTTCCTACCCGCGAGCAGTACTTC. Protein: CASSFPTREQYF.

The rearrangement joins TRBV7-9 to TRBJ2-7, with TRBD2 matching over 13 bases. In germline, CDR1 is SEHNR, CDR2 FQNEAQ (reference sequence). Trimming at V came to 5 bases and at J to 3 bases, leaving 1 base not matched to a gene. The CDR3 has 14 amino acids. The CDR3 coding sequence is TGTGCCAGCAGCACTAGCGGGGGGGACTACGAGCAGTACTTC. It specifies CASSTSGGDYEQYF.

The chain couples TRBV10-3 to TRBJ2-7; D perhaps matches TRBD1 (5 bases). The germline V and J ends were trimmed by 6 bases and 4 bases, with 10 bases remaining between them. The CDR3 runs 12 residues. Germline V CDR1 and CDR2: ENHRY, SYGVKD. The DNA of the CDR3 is TGTGCCATCAGCTCAGGGATTTACGAGCAGTACTTC. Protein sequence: CAISSGIYEQYF.